This T cell receptor beta chain is drawn from a study of cytomegalovirus exposure and HLA in healthy donors. About the research overall: Among around 170 million T cells, an earlier analysis found about 100 million unique TCR beta sequences. Within the Caucasian-associated ancestry cluster were roughly 82% of the roughly 400 genotyped donors.

Comment on this clone: Its target is not known.

PCR employed 60 Vbeta and 13 Jbeta primers. Here immunoSEQ multiplex PCR was the method, and the copy in TCRdb shows in-frame clones only, minus some. Of around 170,000 clones listed, less than 80% are singletons. General study findings and limits: Published work reported that the classifier diagnosed cytomegalovirus status with high specificity and sensitivity. The authors listed 150 to 200 TCR beta chains as cytomegalovirus-associated.

CDR3 size: 15 residues. Looked up from germline, CDR1 is MGHRA and CDR2 is YSYEKL. V lost 6 bases to trimming and J lost 3 bases, with 17 bases between them. The sample consisted of PBMCs. This chain joins TRBV4-1 and TRBJ1-2; D is perhaps TRBD1 (6 bases). This TCR was recovered from a young man in good health and CMV-seronegative. This CDR3 reads CASSRVGGAHYGYTF. The DNA for the CDR3 is TGCGCCAGCAGTCGCGTCGGGGGGGCTCACTATGGCTACACCTTC.